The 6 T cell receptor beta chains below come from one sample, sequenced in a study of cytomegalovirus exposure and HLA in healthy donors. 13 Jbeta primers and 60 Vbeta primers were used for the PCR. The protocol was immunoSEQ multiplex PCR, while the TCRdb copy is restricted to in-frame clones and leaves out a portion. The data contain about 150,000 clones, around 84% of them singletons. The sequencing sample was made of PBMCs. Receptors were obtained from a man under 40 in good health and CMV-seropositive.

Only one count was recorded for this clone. CDR3 coding DNA: TGTGCCAGCAGCCGAAACGCGGGAGGGCCCGGAGATACGCAGTATTTT. This codes for CASSRNAGGPGDTQYF. J is TRBJ2-3 and V is TRBV7-2; 9 bases agree with TRBD2. This CDR3 is built from 16 residues. Per germline, CDR1 SGHTA and CDR2 FQGNSA. Losses at the gene ends were 5 bases for V and 5 bases for J; bases not matched to a gene: 11.

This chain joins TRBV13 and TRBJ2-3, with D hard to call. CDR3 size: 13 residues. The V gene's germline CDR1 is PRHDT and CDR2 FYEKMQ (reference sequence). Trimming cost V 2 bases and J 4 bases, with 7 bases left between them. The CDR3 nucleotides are TGTGCCAGCAGCTTAAGCGAGGCAGATACGCAGTATTTT. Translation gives CASSLSEADTQYF.

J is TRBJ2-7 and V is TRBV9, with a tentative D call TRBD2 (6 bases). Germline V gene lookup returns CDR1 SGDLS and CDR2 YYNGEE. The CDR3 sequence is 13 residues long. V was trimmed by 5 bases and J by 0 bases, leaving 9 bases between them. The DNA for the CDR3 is TGTGCCAGCAGTAGCGGAAGCTCCTACGAGCAGTACTTC. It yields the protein CASSSGSSYEQYF.

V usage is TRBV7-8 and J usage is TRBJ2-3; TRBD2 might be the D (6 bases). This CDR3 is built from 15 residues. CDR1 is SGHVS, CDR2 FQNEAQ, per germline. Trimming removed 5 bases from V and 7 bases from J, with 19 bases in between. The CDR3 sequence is CASSEEGRSTNTQYF. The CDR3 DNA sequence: TGTGCCAGCAGCGAGGAGGGTCGTAGCACCAATACGCAGTATTTT.

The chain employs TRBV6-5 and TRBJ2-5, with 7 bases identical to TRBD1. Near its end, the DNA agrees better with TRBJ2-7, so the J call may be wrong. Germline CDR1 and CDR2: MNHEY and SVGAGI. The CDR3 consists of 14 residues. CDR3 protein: CASSYTGAEYEQYF. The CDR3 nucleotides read TGTGCCAGCAGTTACACAGGGGCGGAGTACGAGCAGTACTTC.

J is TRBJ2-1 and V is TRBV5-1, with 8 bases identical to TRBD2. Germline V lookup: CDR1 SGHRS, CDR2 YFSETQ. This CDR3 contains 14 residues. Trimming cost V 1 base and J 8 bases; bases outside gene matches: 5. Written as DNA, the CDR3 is TGCGCCAGCAGCTTGTCCAGCGGGAGTTATGAGCAGTTCTTC. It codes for CASSLSSGSYEQFF.